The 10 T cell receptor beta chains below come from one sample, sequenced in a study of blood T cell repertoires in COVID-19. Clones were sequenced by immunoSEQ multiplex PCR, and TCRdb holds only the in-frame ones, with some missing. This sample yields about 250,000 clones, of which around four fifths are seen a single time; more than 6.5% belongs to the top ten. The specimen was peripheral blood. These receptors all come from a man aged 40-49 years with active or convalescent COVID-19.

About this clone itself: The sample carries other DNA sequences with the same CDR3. The CDR3 bases are TGTGCCAGCAGCTTAGGTCAGGGGAGTACTGGAAACACCATATATTTT. It yields the protein CASSLGQGSTGNTIYF. The rearrangement joins TRBV7-6 to TRBJ1-3; perhaps TRBD1 as D (6 bases). Trimming cost V 1 base and J 2 bases, with 12 bases left between them. CDR1 and CDR2 from the germline V gene are SGHVS and FNYEAQ. The CDR3 is 16 residues long.

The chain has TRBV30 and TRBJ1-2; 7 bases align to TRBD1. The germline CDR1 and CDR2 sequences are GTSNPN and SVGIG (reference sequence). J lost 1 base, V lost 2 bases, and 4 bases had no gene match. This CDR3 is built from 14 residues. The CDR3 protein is CAWSWDSRNYGYTF. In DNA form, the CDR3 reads TGTGCCTGGAGTTGGGACAGCCGTAACTATGGCTACACCTTC.

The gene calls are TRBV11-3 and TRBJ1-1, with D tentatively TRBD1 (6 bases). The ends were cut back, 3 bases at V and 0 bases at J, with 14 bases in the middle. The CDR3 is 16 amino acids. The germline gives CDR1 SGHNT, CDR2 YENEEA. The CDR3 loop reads CASSFIGGRLNTEAFF. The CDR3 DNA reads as TGTGCCAGCAGCTTTATAGGGGGAAGGCTGAACACTGAAGCTTTCTTT.

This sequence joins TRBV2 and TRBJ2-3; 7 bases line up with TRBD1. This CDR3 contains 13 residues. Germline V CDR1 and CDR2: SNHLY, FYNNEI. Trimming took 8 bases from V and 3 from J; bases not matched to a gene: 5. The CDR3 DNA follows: TGTGCCAGCGCAGGGGGAAAAACAGATACGCAGTATTTT. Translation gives CASAGGKTDTQYF. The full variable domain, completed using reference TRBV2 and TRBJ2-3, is EPEVTQTPSHQVTQMGQEVILRCVPISNHLYFYWYRQILGQKVEFLVSFYNNEISEKSEIFDDQFSVERPDGSNFTLKIRSTKLEDSAMYFCASAGGKTDTQYFGPGTRLTVL.

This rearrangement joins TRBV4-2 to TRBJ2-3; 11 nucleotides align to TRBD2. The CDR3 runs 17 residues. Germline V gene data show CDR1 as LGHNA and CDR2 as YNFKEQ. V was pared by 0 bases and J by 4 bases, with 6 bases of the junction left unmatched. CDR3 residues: CASSQDTSGRGADTQYF. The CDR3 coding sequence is TGTGCCAGCAGCCAAGACACTAGCGGGAGAGGCGCAGATACGCAGTATTTT.

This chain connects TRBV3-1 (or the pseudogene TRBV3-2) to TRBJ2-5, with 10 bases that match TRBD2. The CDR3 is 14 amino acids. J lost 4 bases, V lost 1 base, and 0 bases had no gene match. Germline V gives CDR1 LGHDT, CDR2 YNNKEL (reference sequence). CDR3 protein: CASSQGLAGETQYF. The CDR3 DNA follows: TGTGCCAGCAGCCAAGGACTAGCGGGAGAGACCCAGTACTTC.

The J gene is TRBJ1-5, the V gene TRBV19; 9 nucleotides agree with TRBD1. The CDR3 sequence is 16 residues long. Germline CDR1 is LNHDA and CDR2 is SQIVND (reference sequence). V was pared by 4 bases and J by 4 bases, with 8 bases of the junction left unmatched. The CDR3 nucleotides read TGTGCCAGTAGTACGACAGGGGGGGCCGGGAATCAGCCCCAGCATTTT. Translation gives CASSTTGGAGNQPQHF. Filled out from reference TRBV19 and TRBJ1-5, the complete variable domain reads DGGITQSPKYLFRKEGQNVTLSCEQNLNHDAMYWYRQDPGQGLRLIYYSQIVNDFQKGDIAEGYSVSREKKESFPLTVTSAQKNPTAFYLCASSTTGGAGNQPQHFGDGTRLSIL.

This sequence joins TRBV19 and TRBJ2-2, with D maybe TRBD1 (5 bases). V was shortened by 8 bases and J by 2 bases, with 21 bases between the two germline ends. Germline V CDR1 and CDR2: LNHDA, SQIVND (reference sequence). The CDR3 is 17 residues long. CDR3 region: CASERQTRGGNTGELFF. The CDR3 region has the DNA TGTGCCAGTGAACGACAGACCCGAGGCGGAAACACCGGGGAGCTGTTTTTT.

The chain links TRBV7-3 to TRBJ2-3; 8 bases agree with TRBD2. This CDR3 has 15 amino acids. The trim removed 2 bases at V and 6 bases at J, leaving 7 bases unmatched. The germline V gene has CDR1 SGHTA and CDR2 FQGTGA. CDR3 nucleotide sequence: TGTGCCAGCAGCTTAGCGGGAGGAGGGGCGGATACGCAGTATTTT. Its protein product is CASSLAGGGADTQYF.

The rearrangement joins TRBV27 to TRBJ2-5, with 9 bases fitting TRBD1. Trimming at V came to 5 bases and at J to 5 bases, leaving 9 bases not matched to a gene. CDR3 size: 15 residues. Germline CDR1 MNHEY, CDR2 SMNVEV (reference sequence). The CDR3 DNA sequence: TGTGCCAGCAGTGTATTACAGGGGGCAGGTGAGACCCAGTACTTC. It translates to CASSVLQGAGETQYF.